The rows below give T cell receptor beta chains drawn from one sample of a study of low-dose radiotherapy and immunotherapy resistance in tumors. TCRdb re-derived calls from the reads in MiXCR, one entry per CDR3 protein. Among about 64,000 distinct CDR3 sequences listed, roughly 29% were seen once. The input for sequencing was PBMCs, taken before treatment. The source is a male donor with rectosigmoid adenocarcinoma. CDR3s include the opening cysteine and the closing phenylalanine or tryptophan. D genes are given only for firm matches. Clone size is shown for a subset of rows, as once, few, many or a class of expanded clone.

>-|many|TRBJ1-6|TRBV27
TGTCCCAGCAGGAATAATTCACCCCTCCACTTT
CPSRNNSPLHF
>-|-|TRBJ2-3|TRBV5-4
TGTGCCAGCAGCTTGTCCGGGGACACAGATACGCAGTATTTT
CASSLSGDTDTQYF
>-|many|TRBJ2-2|TRBV29-1
TGCAGCGTTGGGTCGGCAGGGACGAACACCGGGGAGCTGTTTTTT
CSVGSAGTNTGELFF
>-|many|TRBJ2-3|TRBV9
TGTGCCAGCAGCCCCAGAATGGGCGATACGCAGTATTTT
CASSPRMGDTQYF
>-|-|TRBJ2-2|TRBV6-2/TRBV6-3
-
CASSYLRGQPNTGELFFFFFFF
>TRBD1|many|TRBJ2-1|TRBV7-9
TGTGCCAGCAGCCACCAACCGGGACAGGGCCCTAATGAGCAGTTCTTC
CASSHQPGQGPNEQFF
>-|-|TRBJ2-7|TRBV3-1
TGTGCCAGCAGCCAAGATCCGGGGTCCGAGAACGAGCAGTACTTC
CASSQDPGSENEQYF
>TRBD1|many|TRBJ2-1|TRBV11-2
TGTGCCAGCAGCCGGACAGGAAACTCCTACAATGAGCAGTTCTTC
CASSRTGNSYNEQFF
>-|-|TRBJ2-5|TRBV10-3
TGTGCCATCAGTGAGTCCGGAGCGCGGGAGACCCAGTACTTC
CAISESGARETQYF
>-|few|TRBJ2-5|TRBV4-2
TGTGCCAGCAGCCGCCCAGCCCAAGAGACCCAGTACTTC
CASSRPAQETQYF
>-|many|TRBJ2-2|TRBV4-3
TGCGCCAGCAGCCAAGGGAGGTGGTGGTCCGGGGAGCTGTTTTTT
CASSQGRWWSGELFF
>-|many|TRBJ2-5|TRBV6-2/TRBV6-3
TGTGCCAGCAACACCCCTGGAGGGGTGGGAGAGACCCAGTACTTC
CASNTPGGVGETQYF
>TRBD2|many|TRBJ2-2|TRBV20-1
TGCAGTGCTCCCAGGGGGCTGGGTACTAGCGGGGTGACCGGGGAGCTGTTTTTT
CSAPRGLGTSGVTGELFF
>TRBD2|many|TRBJ2-3|TRBV29-1
TGCAGCGTTGAGTCTAGCGGGAGCACAGATACGCAGTATTTT
CSVESSGSTDTQYF
>-|many|TRBJ1-1|TRBV19
TGTGCCAGTAGTATCGTCGCAGGGGCGCAGAACACTGAAGCTTTCTTT
CASSIVAGAQNTEAFF
>TRBD1|many|TRBJ2-7|TRBV7-9
TGTGCCAGCAGCTTAAGGGACAGGGTTCACGAGCAGTACTTC
CASSLRDRVHEQYF
>TRBD1|many|TRBJ2-1|TRBV11-3
TGTGCCAGCAGCTTGGGACAGGGGGCCCCCAAAGGTTCCTACAATGAGCAGTTCTTC
CASSLGQGAPKGSYNEQFF
>TRBD2|many|TRBJ2-7|TRBV18
TGTGCCAGCTCGCCGGCTTCTAGCGGGAGTTACGAGCAGTACTTC
CASSPASSGSYEQYF
>-|many|TRBJ1-1|TRBV10-3
TGTGCCATCAGTGAGTCGGCGGGGCGGGTAGCTTTCTTT
CAISESAGRVAFF
>-|many|TRBJ2-1|TRBV9
TGTGCCAGCAGCACAACCAACTCGGTGCAGTTCTTC
CASSTTNSVQFF
>-|many|TRBJ1-1|TRBV20-1
TGCAGCCCAGCAACGGGAGTCGAGACTGAAGCTTTCTTT
CSPATGVETEAFF
>-|-|TRBJ2-7|TRBV2
TGTGCCAGAAACACAGGTGGGGGTGGTGACGAGCAGTACTTC
CARNTGGGGDEQYF
>-|many|TRBJ1-5|TRBV28
TGTGCCAGCAGTCAGGACAGCAGCAATCAGCCCCAGCATTTT
CASSQDSSNQPQHF
>TRBD1|many|TRBJ1-5|TRBV4-2
TGTGCCAGCAGCCACCAAGGACAGGGTAATCAGCCCCAGCATTTT
CASSHQGQGNQPQHF
>-|many|TRBJ2-2|TRBV28
TGTGCCAAACACTTACAAGACCCTGGTAGGGAGGAATGCACCGGGGAGCTGTTTTTT
CAKHLQDPGREECTGELFF
>-|many|TRBJ2-1|TRBV28
TGTGCCAGCAGTTCCACCCGCAGCCGGGTGTTAAAGTCCTACAATGAGCAGTTCTTC
CASSSTRSRVLKSYNEQFF
>TRBD1|many|TRBJ2-5|TRBV28
TGTGCCAGCAGGACAGGGTTAAAAGAGACCCAGTACTTC
CASRTGLKETQYF
>TRBD2|many|TRBJ2-5|TRBV3-1
TGTGCCAGCAGCCAAGGACTAGCGGGAGACGCACTTCCCGGGCAAGAGACCCAGTACTTC
CASSQGLAGDALPGQETQYF
>TRBD1|-|TRBJ1-1|TRBV28
TGTGCCACCCTCACCGGGACAGACAAGAACACTGAAGCTTTCTTT
CATLTGTDKNTEAFF
>-|many|TRBJ1-2|TRBV5-8
TGTGCCAGCAGCGGGCCGAACGTTGGCTACACCTTC
CASSGPNVGYTF
>-|many|TRBJ2-1|TRBV6-2/TRBV6-3
TGTGCCAGCGGGATTGAGAACGGCCGCAATGAGCAGTTCTTC
CASGIENGRNEQFF
>TRBD1|-|TRBJ1-1|TRBV29-1
TGCAGCGTTCACTATGGACAGGGAATGTCTGAAGCTTTCTTT
CSVHYGQGMSEAFF
>TRBD1|-|TRBJ2-2|TRBV6-2/TRBV6-3
TGTGCCAGCAGTGTTTCCCTCCGGACAGGGGGCCTCACCGGGGAGCTGTTTTTT
CASSVSLRTGGLTGELFF
>TRBD2|-|TRBJ2-3|TRBV6-2/TRBV6-3
TGTGCCAGCAGTTCACCCATGTCCGGGACTAGCGGGGGAGATACGCAGTATTTT
CASSSPMSGTSGGDTQYF
>-|many|TRBJ2-1|TRBV6-1
TGTGCCAGCAGGAGGGAAGGGAATGAGCAGTTCTTC
CASRREGNEQFF
>-|once|TRBJ1-3|TRBV6-1
TGTGCCAGCAGGGAGACAGGATACTCTGGAAACACCATATATTTT
CASRETGYSGNTIYF
>-|few|TRBJ2-6|TRBV9
TGTGCCAGCAGCCCGACCGGGGCCAACGTCCTGACTTTC
CASSPTGANVLTF
>-|-|TRBJ1-4|TRBV20-1
TGCAGTGCTAGGGGCAGGTTTAATGAAAAACTGTTTTTT
CSARGRFNEKLFF
>-|-|TRBJ1-2|TRBV10-3
TGTGCCATCAGTGAGTCGGCACTGGATGGCTACACCTTC
CAISESALDGYTF
>-|-|TRBJ2-5|TRBV6-2/TRBV6-3
TGTGCCAGCAGTTGGTCGGGGGAGACCCAGTACTTC
CASSWSGETQYF
>TRBD2|many|TRBJ2-1|TRBV24-1
TGTGCCACCAGCGGGGGGGCCCACAATGAGCAGTTCTTC
CATSGGAHNEQFF
>-|-|TRBJ2-7|TRBV28
TGTGCCAGCAGTGGTACAGGGTCCCGACGAGAGCAGTACTTC
CASSGTGSRREQYF
>-|many|TRBJ2-7|TRBV12-3/TRBV12-4
TGTGCCAGCAGTTTAGCGTCTGCCTACGAGCAGTACTTC
CASSLASAYEQYF
>-|-|TRBJ1-2|TRBV9
TGTGCCAGCAGCGTAGGGACGCTGCAGGATGGCTACACCTTC
CASSVGTLQDGYTF
>TRBD1|many|TRBJ1-5|TRBV6-6
TGTGCCAGCAGTGCCGCGGGGACAGGGAAGGTTCAGCCCCAGCATTTT
CASSAAGTGKVQPQHF
>TRBD2|many|TRBJ2-1|TRBV24-1
TGTGCCACCAGTGGTAAAAGCGGGGGCGATGAGCAGTTCTTC
CATSGKSGGDEQFF